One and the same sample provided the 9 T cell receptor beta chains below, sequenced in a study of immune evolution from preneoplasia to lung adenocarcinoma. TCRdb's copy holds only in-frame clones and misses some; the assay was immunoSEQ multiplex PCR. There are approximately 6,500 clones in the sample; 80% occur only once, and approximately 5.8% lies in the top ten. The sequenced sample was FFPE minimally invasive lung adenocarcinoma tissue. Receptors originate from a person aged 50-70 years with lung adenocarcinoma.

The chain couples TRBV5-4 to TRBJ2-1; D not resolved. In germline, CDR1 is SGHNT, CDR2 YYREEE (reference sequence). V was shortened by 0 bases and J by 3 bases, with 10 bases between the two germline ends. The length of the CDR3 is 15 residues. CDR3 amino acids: CASSLDPGGYNEQFF. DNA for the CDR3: TGTGCCAGCAGCTTGGACCCGGGCGGCTACAATGAGCAGTTCTTC.

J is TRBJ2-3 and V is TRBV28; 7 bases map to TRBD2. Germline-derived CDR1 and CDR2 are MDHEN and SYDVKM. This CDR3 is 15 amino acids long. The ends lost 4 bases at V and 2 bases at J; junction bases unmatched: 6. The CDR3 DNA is TGTGCCAGCAGTTACCCTAGCGGACTCACAGATACGCAGTATTTT. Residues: CASSYPSGLTDTQYF.

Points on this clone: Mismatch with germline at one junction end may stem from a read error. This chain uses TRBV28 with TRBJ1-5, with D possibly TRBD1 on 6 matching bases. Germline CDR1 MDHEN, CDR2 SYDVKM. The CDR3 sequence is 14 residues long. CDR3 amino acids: CASKGGQSNKPQHF. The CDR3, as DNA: TGTGCCAGCAAAGGGGGGCAATCCAATAAGCCCCAGCATTTT. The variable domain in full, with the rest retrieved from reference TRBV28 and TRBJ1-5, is DVKVTQSSRYLVKRTGEKVFLECVQDMDHENMFWYRQDPGLGLRLIYFSYDVKMKEKGDIPEGYSVSREKKERFSLILESASTNQTSMYLCASKGGQSNKPQHFGDGTRLSIL.

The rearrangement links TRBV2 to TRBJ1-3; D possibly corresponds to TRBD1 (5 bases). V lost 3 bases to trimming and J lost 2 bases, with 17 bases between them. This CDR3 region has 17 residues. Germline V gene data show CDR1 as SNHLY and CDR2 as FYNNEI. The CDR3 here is CASSEGGAPRAGNTIYF. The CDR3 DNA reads TGTGCCAGCAGTGAGGGAGGGGCCCCCCGGGCTGGAAACACCATATATTTT.

The CDR3 region is CASSQTTTNTEAFF. In nucleotides, the CDR3 is TGCGCCAGCAGCCAAACTACAACGAACACTGAAGCTTTCTTT. The chain carries TRBV4-3 and TRBJ1-1; D ambiguous. V was trimmed by 2 bases and J by 1 base, leaving 8 bases between them. Germline CDR1 reads LGHNA; CDR2 reads YSLEER. This CDR3 spans 14 amino acids.

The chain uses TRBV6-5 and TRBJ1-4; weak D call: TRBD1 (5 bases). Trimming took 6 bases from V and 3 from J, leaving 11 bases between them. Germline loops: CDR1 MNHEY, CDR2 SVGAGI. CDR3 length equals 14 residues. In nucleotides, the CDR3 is TGTGCCAGCAGGAGGGGTTGGTCTAATGAAAAACTGTTTTTT. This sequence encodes CASRRGWSNEKLFF.

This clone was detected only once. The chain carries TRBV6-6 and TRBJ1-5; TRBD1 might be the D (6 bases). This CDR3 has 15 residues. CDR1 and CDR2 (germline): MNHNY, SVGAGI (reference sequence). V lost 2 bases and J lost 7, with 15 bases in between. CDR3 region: CASSYGVGADQPQHF. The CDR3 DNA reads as TGTGCCAGCAGTTACGGGGTGGGGGCAGACCAGCCCCAGCATTTT.

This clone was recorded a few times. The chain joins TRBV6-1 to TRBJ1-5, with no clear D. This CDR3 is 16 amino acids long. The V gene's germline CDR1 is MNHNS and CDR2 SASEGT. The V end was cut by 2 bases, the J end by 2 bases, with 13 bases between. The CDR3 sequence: CASSEFVGWGNQPQHF. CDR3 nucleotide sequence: TGTGCCAGCAGTGAATTTGTAGGGTGGGGCAATCAGCCCCAGCATTTT.

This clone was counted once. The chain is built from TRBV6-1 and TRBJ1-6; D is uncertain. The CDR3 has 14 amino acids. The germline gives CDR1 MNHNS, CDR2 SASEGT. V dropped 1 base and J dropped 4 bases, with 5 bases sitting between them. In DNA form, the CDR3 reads TGTGCCAGCAGTGAAGGGTTTTATAATTCACCCCTCCACTTT. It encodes CASSEGFYNSPLHF.